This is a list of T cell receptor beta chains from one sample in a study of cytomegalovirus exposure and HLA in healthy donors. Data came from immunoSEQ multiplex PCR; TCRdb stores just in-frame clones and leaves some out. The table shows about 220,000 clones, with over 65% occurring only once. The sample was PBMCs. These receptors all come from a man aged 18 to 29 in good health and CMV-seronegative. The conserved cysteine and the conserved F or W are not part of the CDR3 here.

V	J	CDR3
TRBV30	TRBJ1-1	AWSVTSNTEAF
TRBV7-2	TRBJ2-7	ASSLSGGAMSSYEQY
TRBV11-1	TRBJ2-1	ASSSSGTSGRGQF
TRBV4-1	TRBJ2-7	ASSQEGQTYEQY
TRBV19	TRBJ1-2	ASSIQGDYGYT
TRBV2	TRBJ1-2	ASSDGTGGSGYT
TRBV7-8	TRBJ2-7	ASSRTTRSTDEQY
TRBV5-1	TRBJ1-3	ASSPTGLIGSTIY
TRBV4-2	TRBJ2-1	ASSQSSPYNEQF
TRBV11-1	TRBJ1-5	ASSLGLNQPQH
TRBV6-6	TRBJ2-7	ASTPTGGYEQY
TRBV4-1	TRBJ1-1	ASSQWQMNTEAF
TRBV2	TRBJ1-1	ASFLALNTEAF
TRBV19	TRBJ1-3	ASSIIGERYGNTIY
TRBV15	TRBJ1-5	ATSKWGDLDQPQH
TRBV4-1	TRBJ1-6	ASSPVRQGAKNSPLH
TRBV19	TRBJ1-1	ASSIEQGEAF
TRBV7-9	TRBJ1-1	ASSLLDTEAF
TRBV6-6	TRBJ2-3	ASRSWEPRLTDTQY
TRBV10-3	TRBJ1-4	AIRKGVGREEKLF
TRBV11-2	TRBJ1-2	ASSADRVYYGYT
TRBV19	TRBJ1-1	ATTKGQGNTEAF
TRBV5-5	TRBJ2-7	ASSYRGQSGYEQY
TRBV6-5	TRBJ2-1	ASSYIPASSYNEQF
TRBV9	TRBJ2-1	ASSPRRASAHNEQF
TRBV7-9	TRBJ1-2	TSSFSVGGYT
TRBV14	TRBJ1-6	ASSRTGQGLSPLH
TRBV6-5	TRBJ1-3	ASSYGRNGNTIY
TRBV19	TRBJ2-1	ASSIDQGRGNEQF
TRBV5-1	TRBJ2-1	ASSVGTSGYNEQF
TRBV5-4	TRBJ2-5	ASSLRLAGGGETQY
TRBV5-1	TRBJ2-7	ASGEGYEQY
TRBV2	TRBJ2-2	ASSATRPPSAGELF
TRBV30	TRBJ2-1	AWKTSGSPEQF
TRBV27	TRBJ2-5	ASSPKAVGAGETQY
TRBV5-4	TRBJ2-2	ASSSPRQATGELF
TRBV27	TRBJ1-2	ASSLAPGGAYGYT
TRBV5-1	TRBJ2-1	ASSSSGGYNEQF
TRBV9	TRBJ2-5	ASSSPSSEETQY
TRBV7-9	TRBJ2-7	SSSLGGSTYEQY
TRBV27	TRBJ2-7	ASSFGTSGTYEQY
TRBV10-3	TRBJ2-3	AINLRGGGTDTQY